This T cell receptor (beta chain) emerged from a study of blood T cell repertoires in COVID-19. Background on the study: Sources were T cells, B-cell-depleted T cells, or PBMCs; the material itself was cDNA or gDNA.

The method was immunoSEQ multiplex PCR; TCRdb's version includes in-frame clones alone and lacks a portion of them. The table shows 250,000 to 350,000 clones, with around 87% occurring only once. Participants were aged about 18 to 100 years, lived in under 25 US areas, and enrolled virtually. Assignments of participants to cohorts depended upon their own reported clinical history. The germline V gene has CDR1 SGHRS and CDR2 YFSETQ. The CDR3 consists of 15 residues. V lost 3 bases to trimming and J lost 4 bases; unmatched junction nucleotides: 6. The sequencing input was PBMCs or T cells enriched from blood (not recorded which). The clonotype originates from a woman aged 18 to 35 with acute COVID-19. This chain connects TRBV5-1 to TRBJ1-1; 10 bases line up with TRBD1. CDR3 bases: TGCGCCAGCAGCTCTGACAGGGGGCCGGGCACTGAAGCTTTCTTT. This encodes CASSSDRGPGTEAFF. The whole variable domain, filled in from reference TRBV5-1 and TRBJ1-1, reads KAGVTQTPRYLIKTRGQQVTLSCSPISGHRSVSWYQQTPGQGLQFLFEYFSETQRNKGNFPGRFSGRQFSNSRSEMNVSTLELGDSALYLCASSSDRGPGTEAFFGQGTRLTVV.